The clone carrying this T cell receptor beta chain was counted between two and nine times. Its specificity is not known. The data belong to a study of CD8 T cells in ankylosing spondylitis. Study conclusions and caveats: The clones that were linked to disease were reported to be significantly enriched in matched synovial fluid samples from ankylosing spondylitis patients. Within peripheral blood, clones linked to disease were CD8+ and relatively rare. Several of the motif variants were reported before in synovial fluid and blood from reactive arthritis.

Molecular-barcoded quantitative 5'-RACE produced these TCR beta libraries. A single record per CDR3 protein comes from TCRdb applying MiXCR to the 5' RACE reads. The repertoire includes some 250,000 distinct CDR3 sequences, around 7.8% of them detected once, and almost 7% sits in the top ten. This CDR3 region has 13 residues. This receptor was taken from a male donor with ankylosing spondylitis or in good health (not recorded which). V usage is TRBV21-1 and J usage is TRBJ1-2; the D segment call TRBD1 is taken from the table without a DNA check. TRBV21-1 is given as a pseudogene. Sequencing was done on a sample of blood, either unsorted or a sorted T cell fraction (not recorded which). The CDR3 nucleotides read TGTGCCAGCAGCCTCAGGGGTGAATATGGCTACACCTTC. Translated, it gives CASSLRGEYGYTF.